The sequence of this T cell receptor (beta chain) was determined in a study of T cells after posttransplantation cyclophosphamide. The sample holds many counts of this clone. The target antigen is unknown. Method: immunoSEQ multiplex PCR; TCRdb's copy keeps in-frame clones and lacks some. The sample has tens of thousands of clones, none seen only once. The V and J ends lost 1 base and 8 bases respectively, with 9 bases between them. The CDR3 extends over 12 amino acids. Germline loops: CDR1 SGDLS, CDR2 YYNGEE. Study outcomes and limitations: Later post-transplant blood repertoires were often dominated by donor CD8+ memory clones.

This related bone marrow graft donor gave peripheral blood on the day of marrow donation. Sample: PBMCs. This clonotype originated in a man between 40 and 49 years old in good health, CMV-negative, and a related stem cell transplant donor. The V and J genes are TRBV9 and TRBJ1-2; D is possibly TRBD1 (5 bases). The CDR3 here is CASSVRGKGYTF. The CDR3 region has the DNA TGTGCCAGCAGCGTACGGGGGAAAGGCTACACCTTC.